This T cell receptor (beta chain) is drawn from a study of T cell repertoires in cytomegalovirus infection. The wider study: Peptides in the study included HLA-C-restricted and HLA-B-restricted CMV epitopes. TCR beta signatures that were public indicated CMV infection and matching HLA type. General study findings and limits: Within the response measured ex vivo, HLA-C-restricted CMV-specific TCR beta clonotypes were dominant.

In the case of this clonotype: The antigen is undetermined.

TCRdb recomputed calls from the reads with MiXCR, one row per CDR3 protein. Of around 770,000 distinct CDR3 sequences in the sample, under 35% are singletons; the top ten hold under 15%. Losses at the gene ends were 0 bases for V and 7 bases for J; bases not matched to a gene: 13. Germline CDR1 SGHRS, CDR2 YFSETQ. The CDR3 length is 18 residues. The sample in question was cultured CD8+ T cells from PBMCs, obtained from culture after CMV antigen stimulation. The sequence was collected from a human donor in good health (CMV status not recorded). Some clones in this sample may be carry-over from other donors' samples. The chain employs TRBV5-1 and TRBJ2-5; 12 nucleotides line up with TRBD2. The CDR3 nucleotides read TGCGCCAGCAGCTTGGATACGACTAGCGGGGGCCCTTGGGGGACCCAGTACTTC. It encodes CASSLDTTSGGPWGTQYF.